The 18 T cell receptor beta chains below come from one sample, sequenced in a study of T cells in Graves' hyperthyroidism and ophthalmopathy. Amplification of TCR beta CDR3 regions was performed using RNA transcripts as template. TCR CDR3 underwent first-round RT-PCR with the HTBI primer set. TCRdb processed the multiplex PCR reads anew with MiXCR; each CDR3 protein has one entry. The sample yields around 500,000 distinct CDR3 sequences, approximately 16% seen once. The specimen sequenced was blood. These receptors came from a young woman with Graves' ophthalmopathy.

At least ten counts were recorded for this clonotype. The chain employs TRBV20-1 and TRBJ2-3; 10 positions agree with TRBD1. With 1 base clipped from V and 2 bases from J, the junction kept 3 bases outside the gene matches. The length of the CDR3 is 15 residues. Germline V gene data show CDR1 as DFQATT and CDR2 as SNEGSKA (reference sequence). The CDR3 here is CSARGQGALTDTQYF. The CDR3 DNA follows: TGCAGTGCTAGAGGACAGGGGGCCCTCACAGATACGCAGTATTTT.

This clonotype was detected once. A much larger clone lies a single base off, so this may be a read error. The rearrangement uses TRBV29-1 and TRBJ1-2; 12 bases align to TRBD1. Unmatched junction bases numbered 16, after V lost 4 bases and J lost 7 bases. Germline V lookup: CDR1 SQVTM, CDR2 ANQGSEA. This CDR3 contains 17 residues. The CDR3 here is CSVGLGGTGGLESGYTF. CDR3 coding DNA: TGCAGCGTTGGTTTAGGGGGGACAGGGGGCTTGGAGTCTGGCTACACCTTC.

The table lists this clonotype with many counts. V usage is TRBV6-1 and J usage is TRBJ2-7; D is unclear. CDR3 length: 13 residues. V gave up 2 bases and J gave up 7 bases, with 12 bases separating them. Germline V gene data show CDR1 as MNHNS and CDR2 as SASEGT. Written as DNA, the CDR3 is TGTGCCAGCAGTGAATCCGGGCTTGGTGAGCAGTACTTC. Protein product: CASSESGLGEQYF.

This clonotype has a handful of counts. The V call is TRBV27, the J call TRBJ2-7, with D hard to call. The ends were cut back, 5 bases at V and 0 bases at J, with 11 bases in the middle. Per germline, CDR1 MNHEY and CDR2 SMNVEV (reference sequence). This CDR3 contains 14 residues. The CDR3, as DNA: TGTGCCAGCAGTCCCCTAGACGGCTCCTACGAGCAGTACTTC. Translating it yields CASSPLDGSYEQYF.

This clonotype was seen many times. The chain has TRBV20-1 and TRBJ2-1; 8 bases are a match to TRBD2. V shed 6 bases and J 4 bases; nucleotides not matched to a gene: 8. CDR1 is DFQATT, CDR2 SNEGSKA, per germline (reference sequence). The CDR3 has 14 amino acids. The CDR3 DNA follows: TGCAGTGCCGGCAGCGGGAGCGCATACAATGAGCAGTTCTTC. This encodes CSAGSGSAYNEQFF.

Worth noting for this clonotype: The CDR3 ends on some other residue instead of the conserved phenylalanine or tryptophan, so this is likely a read error. The chain couples TRBV7-2 to TRBJ2-3; no clear D gene. V was clipped by 3 bases and J by 0 bases, with 7 bases between them. Germline values: CDR1 SGHTA, CDR2 FQGNSA. The CDR3 is made up of 14 amino acids. The DNA of the CDR3 is TGTGCCAGCAGCTTCGGCGGAAGCACAGATACGCAGTATCTT. Translation: CASSFGGSTDTQYL.

The V call is TRBV6-1, the J call TRBJ2-7; TRBD1 or TRBD2 may be the D gene (5 bases each). CDR1 is MNHNS and CDR2 is SASEGT in the germline V gene. Trimming cost V 6 bases and J 6 bases, with 15 bases left between them. The CDR3 sequence is 13 residues long. CDR3 in amino acids: CASRKRGLGEQYF. CDR3 bases: TGTGCCAGCAGAAAGAGGGGATTAGGCGAGCAGTACTTC.

This chain joins TRBV5-8 and TRBJ2-1; TRBD1 is a possible D gene (6 bases). Germline CDR1 and CDR2: SGHTS and YDEGEE. V was cut by 4 bases and J by 6 bases, with 17 bases left in between. The length of the CDR3 is 15 residues. CDR3 coding DNA: TGTGCCAGCAGCCCAGGGGAGTCTCCGACCAATGAGCAGTTCTTC. Its translation is CASSPGESPTNEQFF.

The chain has TRBV19 and TRBJ2-2; D may be TRBD1 (5 bases). CDR1 is LNHDA and CDR2 is SQIVND in the germline V gene (reference sequence). Trimming shortened V by 3 bases and J by 4 bases, and 12 bases separated the two germline ends. The CDR3 length is 15 residues. In DNA form, the CDR3 reads TGTGCCAGTAGTATGTACAGGCATCGCACCGGGGAGCTGTTTTTT. Translation: CASSMYRHRTGELFF.

Only a few counts were recorded for this clonotype. The chain uses TRBV9 and TRBJ2-3; no firm D call. The CDR3 extends over 14 amino acids. Per the germline V gene, CDR1 is SGDLS and CDR2 is YYNGEE. V lost 0 bases to trimming and J lost 0 bases, with 5 bases between them. CDR3 protein: CASSVASSTDTQYF. The CDR3 nucleotides read TGTGCCAGCAGCGTAGCTTCTAGCACAGATACGCAGTATTTT.

This clonotype was seen at least ten times. This chain links TRBV18 with TRBJ1-1; 7 nucleotides match TRBD1. The germline V gene encodes CDR1 KGHSH and CDR2 LQKENI. V lost 2 bases to trimming and J lost 1 base; unmatched junction nucleotides: 10. The CDR3 is 17 residues long. The CDR3, as DNA: TGTGCCAGCTCACCATTACACCGGGGACAGAAGAACACTGAAGCTTTCTTT. Protein sequence: CASSPLHRGQKNTEAFF. Full variable domain (outside the CDR3, taken from reference TRBV18 and TRBJ1-1): NAGVMQNPRHLVRRRGQEARLRCSPMKGHSHVYWYRQLPEEGLKFMVYLQKENIIDESGMPKERFSAEFPKEGPSILRIQQVVRGDSAAYFCASSPLHRGQKNTEAFFGQGTRLTVV.

There are many counts of this clonotype. The chain links TRBV11-2 to TRBJ2-7; D tentatively reads TRBD1 or TRBD2 (6 bases each). CDR3 size: 16 residues. Germline assignment: CDR1 SGHAT and CDR2 FQNNGV. Between the trimmed V and J ends, which lost 1 base and 1 base, there was a span of 14 bases. The CDR3: CASSLGRGWESYEQYF. The CDR3 region has the DNA TGTGCCAGCAGCTTAGGGAGGGGGTGGGAATCCTACGAGCAGTACTTC.

This clonotype was counted a few times. The chain recombines TRBV6-2 or TRBV6-3 with TRBJ2-1, with TRBD2 matching over 9 bases. Per the germline V gene, CDR1 is MNHEY and CDR2 is SVGEGT. CDR3 length: 15 residues. Losses at the gene ends were 6 bases for V and 7 bases for J; bases not matched to a gene: 10. Here the CDR3 reads CASRRGEGLANEQFF. In nucleotides, the CDR3 is TGTGCCAGCAGGCGCGGAGAGGGACTAGCAAATGAGCAGTTCTTC.

Ten or more counts support this clonotype. J is TRBJ2-1 and V is TRBV7-2; D is ambiguous. Germline CDR1 SGHTA, CDR2 FQGNSA. This CDR3 is 16 amino acids long. With 10 bases removed from V and 0 bases from J, the gap between germline ends came to 19 bases. The CDR3 here is CATDFKLGTSYNEQFF. CDR3 bases: TGTGCCACCGATTTTAAACTTGGTACCTCCTACAATGAGCAGTTCTTC.

This clonotype was recorded a few times. J is TRBJ2-1 and V is TRBV6-2 or TRBV6-3; a weak D match, TRBD2 (6 bases). Looked up from germline, CDR1 is MNHEY and CDR2 is SVGEGT. The CDR3 is made up of 15 amino acids. Trimming cost V 6 bases and J 4 bases, with 16 bases left between them. The CDR3 sequence is CASRKPGVVYNEQFF. Written as DNA, the CDR3 is TGTGCCAGCAGGAAACCGGGAGTGGTTTACAATGAGCAGTTCTTC.

This clonotype was counted many times. This chain connects TRBV7-9 to TRBJ1-1; D is uncertain. Deletions cut 6 bases from V and 5 bases from J, with 10 bases between. The CDR3 consists of 12 residues. CDR1 SEHNR and CDR2 FQNEAQ come from the germline V gene (reference sequence). CDR3 protein: CASRQTGTEAFF. CDR3 DNA sequence: TGTGCCAGCAGGCAGACTGGGACTGAAGCTTTCTTT.

This clonotype occurred once. A single base separates this from a much larger clone, so it may be a read error. Because it lacks the conserved phenylalanine or tryptophan at the end, this CDR3 is likely a read error. J is TRBJ1-2 and V is TRBV20-1; no clear D gene. Germline loops: CDR1 DFQATT, CDR2 SNEGSKA (reference sequence). The CDR3 runs 15 residues. The V gene lost 6 bases and the J gene lost 0 bases, with 17 bases spanning the gap. CDR3 sequence (DNA): TGCAGTGCCCCGATCCGTGTGAAAACTAACTATGGCTACACCCTC. This codes for CSAPIRVKTNYGYTL.

This clonotype was counted many times. V usage is TRBV7-8 and J usage is TRBJ1-2; D call uncertain. The CDR3 length is 18 residues. CDR1 and CDR2 (germline): SGHVS, FQNEAQ. V lost 2 bases, J lost 6 bases, and 25 bases lay in between. CDR3 sequence reads: CASSLSLPYHHMRHGYTF. In DNA, the CDR3 is TGTGCCAGCAGCTTATCCCTCCCCTACCATCATATGCGGCATGGCTACACCTTC. The variable domain in full, with the rest retrieved from reference TRBV7-8 and TRBJ1-2, is GAGVSQSPRYKVAKRGQDVALRCDPISGHVSLFWYQQALGQGPEFLTYFQNEAQLDKSGLPSDRFFAERPEGSVSTLKIQRTQQEDSAVYLCASSLSLPYHHMRHGYTFGSGTRLTVV.